The 15 T cell receptor beta chains listed next were all sequenced from one sample in a study of beta chain features in type 1 diabetes. Study-level results: When Type 1 diabetes patients were examined, their TCRB CDR3s proved moderately but significantly shorter in all four CD4+ subsets.

Expressed TCRB transcripts were sequenced because the entire RNA isolate underwent reverse transcription. Sequencing used immunoSEQ multiplex PCR; TCRdb keeps in-frame clones, though not all of them. This sample has about 700,000 clones, with around an eighth found just once. These TCRs' antigens remain unknown. Source material: naive CD4+ T cells from blood. Receptors originate from a man between 18 and 29 years old with type 1 diabetes.

This clone was seen only a few times. The chain has TRBV4-1 and TRBJ2-3, with no clear D. The germline CDR1 and CDR2 sequences are MGHRA and YSYEKL. Between the trimmed V and J ends, which lost 1 base and 8 bases, there was a span of 16 bases. The CDR3 consists of 15 residues. CDR3 amino acids: CASSQGTDPWVTQYF. As DNA, the CDR3 is TGCGCCAGCAGCCAAGGGACGGACCCTTGGGTTACGCAGTATTTT.

This clone was seen a few times. The rearrangement uses TRBV5-5 and TRBJ2-5; TRBD1 matches at 7 bases. Trimming took 7 bases from V and 6 from J; bases not matched to a gene: 15. There are 15 residues in the CDR3. Germline V lookup: CDR1 SGHKS, CDR2 YYEKEE (reference sequence). The DNA for the CDR3 is TGTGCCAGCCCCCCCCGGGGAACAGGGGTGAAGACCCAGTACTTC. It is translated as CASPPRGTGVKTQYF.

This clone was seen more than once but under ten times. The chain carries TRBV5-1 and TRBJ2-5; tentative D call: TRBD2 (6 bases). The V gene's germline CDR1 is SGHRS and CDR2 YFSETQ. With 1 base removed from V and 1 base from J, the gap between germline ends came to 11 bases. This CDR3 has 15 amino acids. This chain's CDR3 is CASSLIAGTQETQYF. CDR3 nucleotides: TGCGCCAGCAGCTTGATTGCGGGAACCCAAGAGACCCAGTACTTC.

The table lists this clone with a few counts. The V call is TRBV28, the J call TRBJ2-3, with a possible D match to TRBD2 (5 bases). The germline CDR1 and CDR2 sequences are MDHEN and SYDVKM. V was shortened by 8 bases and J by 5 bases, with 11 bases between the two germline ends. The CDR3 is 12 amino acids. The CDR3: CASGEREDTQYF. For the CDR3, the DNA is TGTGCCAGCGGGGAGAGGGAAGATACGCAGTATTTT.

The chain couples TRBV19 to TRBJ2-7; 8 positions agree with TRBD1. J lost 1 base, V lost 3 bases, and 5 bases had no gene match. The CDR3 has 15 residues. The V gene's germline CDR1 is LNHDA and CDR2 SQIVND (reference sequence). Here the CDR3 reads CASSMEGTGSYEQYF. CDR3 coding DNA: TGTGCCAGTAGTATGGAAGGGACAGGATCCTACGAGCAGTACTTC.

V gene TRBV11-2 combines with J gene TRBJ2-3; TRBD2 matches 8 bases. Germline V gives CDR1 SGHAT, CDR2 FQNNGV. The CDR3 is 17 amino acids. V dropped 2 bases and J dropped 2; count of bases not matched to a gene: 9. CDR3: CASSLSSVAGSTDTQYF. CDR3 coding DNA: TGTGCCAGCAGCTTAAGCTCGGTAGCGGGGTCCACAGATACGCAGTATTTT.

The rearrangement joins TRBV27 to TRBJ2-5; no definite D call. Between the trimmed V and J ends, which lost 6 bases and 2 bases, there was a span of 10 bases. The CDR3 is made up of 13 amino acids. Germline V gene data show CDR1 as MNHEY and CDR2 as SMNVEV (reference sequence). The CDR3 nucleotides read TGTGCCAGCAGGATCACCGGTCAAGAGACCCAGTACTTC. Translated: CASRITGQETQYF.

The chain recombines TRBV19 with TRBJ2-7, with 9 bases lining up with TRBD1. Looked up from germline, CDR1 is LNHDA and CDR2 is SQIVND (reference sequence). There are 11 residues in the CDR3. Trimming at V came to 10 bases and at J to 6 bases, leaving 4 bases not matched to a gene. The CDR3: CATTGGGEQYF. The CDR3 region has the DNA TGTGCCACCACAGGGGGCGGCGAGCAGTACTTC.

This chain connects TRBV30 to TRBJ2-3, with 10 nucleotides matching TRBD2. This CDR3 has 17 residues. Trimming took 4 bases from V and 1 from J; bases not matched to a gene: 11. The germline V gene encodes CDR1 GTSNPN and CDR2 SVGIG (reference sequence). The CDR3: CAWNFPTGTSGTDTQYF. The CDR3 coding sequence is TGTGCCTGGAACTTCCCCACCGGGACTAGCGGCACAGATACGCAGTATTTT.

This clone appeared a few times. The chain recombines TRBV28 with TRBJ2-5; 7 bases map to TRBD1. Per the germline V gene, CDR1 is MDHEN and CDR2 is SYDVKM. With V trimmed by 6 bases and J by 2 bases, 12 bases remained unmatched. The CDR3 length is 16 residues. CDR3 in amino acids: CASSHGRRGWQETQYF. The CDR3, as DNA: TGTGCCAGCAGCCACGGGCGCAGGGGGTGGCAAGAGACCCAGTACTTC.

In this sample, this clone turned up a few times. V gene TRBV5-1 combines with J gene TRBJ1-2; D unclear. This CDR3 spans 14 amino acids. CDR1 and CDR2 (germline): SGHRS, YFSETQ. The V and J ends lost 2 bases and 2 bases respectively, with 10 bases between them. The CDR3 here is CASSFGEANYGYTF. The CDR3 bases are TGCGCCAGCAGCTTCGGGGAAGCGAACTATGGCTACACCTTC.

This clone came up a few times. The chain joins TRBV7-3 to TRBJ2-1; D is possibly TRBD1 or TRBD2 (5 bases each). V shed 4 bases and J shed 7 bases, with 14 bases lying between them. Germline CDR1 is SGHTA and CDR2 is FQGTGA. CDR3 length equals 14 residues. CDR3 in DNA: TGTGCCAGCAGCTCTGAGGGACCGAGAAATGAGCAGTTCTTC. This gives the protein CASSSEGPRNEQFF.

This clone was seen a handful of times. The chain employs TRBV7-2 and TRBJ2-2, with D possibly matching TRBD1 (6 bases). The CDR3 is 16 amino acids. Looked up from germline, CDR1 is SGHTA and CDR2 is FQGNSA. With 3 bases removed from V and 4 bases from J, the gap between germline ends came to 15 bases. CDR3 protein: CASSFPGQRLTGELFF. The CDR3 DNA is TGTGCCAGCAGCTTTCCGGGACAAAGACTCACCGGGGAGCTGTTTTTT.

This chain connects TRBV6-5 to TRBJ2-5, with D tentatively TRBD1 or TRBD2 (6 bases each). Trimming pared 6 bases from V and 2 bases from J, leaving 13 bases between. The length of the CDR3 is 14 residues. CDR1 is MNHEY, CDR2 SVGAGI, per germline. The CDR3 DNA is TGTGCCAGCAGCCCGGGGGCCCAGCAAGAGACCCAGTACTTC. Protein: CASSPGAQQETQYF.

In this sample, this clone turned up a few times. This chain connects TRBV7-9 to TRBJ2-2; 12 bases align to TRBD2. The CDR3 runs to 18 residues. Unmatched junction bases numbered 4, after V lost 0 bases and J lost 2 bases. Germline assignment: CDR1 SEHNR and CDR2 FQNEAQ (reference sequence). The CDR3 sequence: CASSLAWTSGVNTGELFF. In DNA, the CDR3 is TGTGCCAGCAGCTTAGCGTGGACTAGCGGGGTTAACACCGGGGAGCTGTTTTTT.